This entry features one T cell receptor beta chain sequence. Its antigen is not known. The CDR3 consists of 17 residues. Germline CDR1 SGHDT, CDR2 YYEEEE. V shed 4 bases and J shed 1 base, with 18 bases lying between them. These data are taken from a study of cytomegalovirus exposure and HLA in healthy donors. Study observations and caveats: Prediction of most subjects' HLA-A and HLA-B alleles by TCR beta sequences was reportedly accurate.

A multiplex PCR was run with 60 Vbeta primers and 13 Jbeta primers. Clones were sequenced by immunoSEQ multiplex PCR, and TCRdb holds only the in-frame ones, with some missing. The sample lists under 300,000 clones, roughly 86% occurring once. Sequencing was performed on PBMCs. The rearrangement links TRBV5-6 to TRBJ1-5; the D gene is possibly TRBD1 (6 bases). The TCR originated in a middle-aged woman in good health and CMV-seropositive. DNA for the CDR3: TGTGCCAGCAGCCCCGGGGGGGCCTCATGGAGCAATCAGCCCCAGCATTTT. The encoded protein is CASSPGGASWSNQPQHF.